The rows below give T cell receptor beta chains drawn from one sample of a study of Ad26.COV2.S vaccination and SARS-CoV-2 variants. Assay: immunoSEQ multiplex PCR; the TCRdb copy retains only in-frame clones and omits some. The sample has some 270,000 clones, roughly 89% seen once. Sequencing was performed on peripheral blood, taken in a trial of Ad26.COV2.S vaccine versus placebo. Every receptor here comes from a person aged 18-65 years who received the Ad26.COV2.S COVID-19 vaccine or a placebo. CDR3s include the opening cysteine and the closing phenylalanine or tryptophan. Fields, in order: J gene, clone size, V gene, D gene, CDR3 protein, CDR3 DNA. A D gene is named only where the DNA matches it firmly. The listing skips clone size in some rows; elsewhere it reads once, few, many or a size class.

>TRBJ2-3|NA|TRBV2|TRBD2
CASKGTSGGSDTQYF
TGTGCCAGCAAGGGGACTAGCGGGGGTTCAGATACGCAGTATTTT
>TRBJ2-1|NA|TRBV3-1/TRBV3-2|TRBD2
CASSQDSAGGSDNEQFF
TGTGCCAGCAGCCAAGATTCCGCGGGAGGTTCGGACAATGAGCAGTTCTTC
>TRBJ1-1|NA|TRBV5-4|NA
CASSLDGIMNTEAFF
TGTGCCAGCAGCTTGGACGGTATTATGAACACTGAAGCTTTCTTT
>TRBJ2-1|NA|TRBV27|NA
CASSLSSPLVYNEQFF
TGTGCCAGCAGTTTATCGAGCCCGTTGGTCTACAATGAGCAGTTCTTC
>TRBJ2-3|NA|TRBV2|TRBD2
CASSPGTSGTDTQYF
TGTGCCAGCAGTCCCGGGACTAGCGGCACAGATACGCAGTATTTT
>TRBJ1-4|NA|TRBV15|TRBD1
CATSRYTGGPTNEKLFF
TGTGCCACCAGCAGATATACAGGGGGCCCAACTAATGAAAAACTGTTTTTT
>TRBJ2-3|NA|TRBV2|TRBD1
CASSDRGQPSTDTQYF
TGTGCCAGCAGTGACAGGGGGCAACCTAGCACAGATACGCAGTATTTT
>TRBJ2-7|few|TRBV27|NA
CASSGFVSGVSAYEQYF
TGTGCCAGCAGTGGTTTTGTTAGTGGGGTCAGCGCCTACGAGCAGTACTTC
>TRBJ1-2|NA|TRBV5-1|NA
CASSLEKQGHGYTF
TGCGCCAGCAGCTTGGAGAAGCAGGGACATGGCTACACCTTC
>TRBJ2-2|NA|TRBV24-1|NA
CATSSWTGELFF
TGTGCCACCAGTAGCTGGACCGGGGAGCTGTTTTTT